Listed below are T cell receptor beta chains from one sample, sequenced in a study of blood T cell repertoires in COVID-19. Profiled with immunoSEQ multiplex PCR; TCRdb holds only in-frame clones, not every one. The sample consists of about 180,000 clones, more than 75% of them appearing once. Specimen: PBMCs or T cells enriched from blood (not recorded which). These receptors were obtained from a human donor with acute COVID-19. The donor label of this sample is uncertain. Both conserved end residues are part of each CDR3. D genes are given only for firm matches. Size values are once, few and many counts, or a class for expanded clones, and some rows have none.

TRBV5-1,TRBJ1-1,NA,NA,CASSWGTGGNTEAFF,TGCGCCAGCAGCTGGGGCACAGGTGGAAACACTGAAGCTTTCTTT
TRBV10-2,TRBJ2-3,NA,NA,CASSDWASHVADTQYF,TGCGCCAGCAGTGATTGGGCCTCCCATGTAGCAGATACGCAGTATTTT
TRBV2,TRBJ1-6,NA,NA,CASSEADTLGYNSPLHF,TGTGCCAGCAGTGAAGCCGACACACTCGGTTATAATTCACCCCTCCACTTT
TRBV5-6,TRBJ1-2,NA,NA,CASSRTIVSGNYGYTF,TGTGCCAGCAGCCGTACGATTGTAAGCGGTAACTATGGCTACACCTTC
TRBV18,TRBJ2-5,NA,once,CASSPPGLQETQYF,TGTGCCAGCTCACCACCGGGCTTACAAGAGACCCAGTACTTC
TRBV4-1,TRBJ1-3,TRBD1,NA,CASSQYFRGPRSGNTIYF,TGCGCCAGCAGCCAGTACTTCAGGGGGCCGCGCTCTGGAAACACCATATATTTT
TRBV7-6,TRBJ2-5,TRBD2,few,CASSFRTSGGAEETQYF,TGTGCCAGCAGCTTTAGGACTAGCGGGGGGGCCGAGGAGACCCAGTACTTC
TRBV19,TRBJ1-5,NA,NA,CATITGSNQPQHF,TGTGCCACGATTACAGGGAGCAATCAGCCCCAGCATTTT
TRBV7-8,TRBJ2-5,NA,once,CASSLVGTLARETQYF,TGTGCCAGCAGCTTAGTAGGGACATTAGCCCGGGAGACCCAGTACTTC
TRBV7-3,TRBJ1-1,TRBD1,NA,CASSPDRGNTEAFF,TGTGCCAGCAGCCCGGACAGGGGGAACACTGAAGCTTTCTTT
TRBV3-1/TRBV3-2,TRBJ1-1,NA,NA,CASSQDVDLNTEAFF,TGTGCCAGCAGCCAAGATGTAGATTTGAACACTGAAGCTTTCTTT
TRBV19,TRBJ2-5,TRBD1,NA,CASSSRTGANRKTQYF,TGTGCCAGTAGTTCTCGGACAGGGGCGAATAGAAAGACCCAGTACTTC
TRBV7-9,TRBJ1-6,NA,few,CASSFRTGSPLHF,TGTGCCAGCAGCTTCCGGACGGGGTCACCCCTCCACTTT
TRBV13,TRBJ2-4,NA,once,CASSFTDRKNIQYF,TGTGCCAGCAGCTTCACAGACAGAAAAAACATTCAGTACTTC
TRBV7-3,TRBJ1-1,TRBD1,NA,CASSDTGDTEAFF,TGTGCCAGCAGCGATACAGGGGACACTGAAGCTTTCTTT
TRBV5-4,TRBJ2-1,NA,NA,CASSLASSTYNEQFF,TGTGCCAGCAGCTTGGCTAGCTCAACCTACAATGAGCAGTTCTTC
TRBV7-8,TRBJ1-3,NA,NA,CASSPDRGNTIYF,TGTGCCAGCAGCCCCGACAGGGGAAACACCATATATTTT
TRBV9,TRBJ2-3,TRBD2,NA,CASSVGLAGGTDTQYF,TGTGCCAGCAGCGTTGGGCTAGCGGGGGGCACAGATACGCAGTATTTT
TRBV7-2,TRBJ2-5,TRBD2,NA,CASSLDPAGVTSQYF,TGTGCCAGCAGCTTAGATCCTGCGGGGGTCACCTCCCAGTACTTC
TRBV3-1/TRBV3-2,TRBJ1-1,NA,NA,CASSHETAVSTEAFF,TGTGCCAGCAGCCATGAGACGGCGGTCTCCACTGAAGCTTTCTTT
TRBV19,TRBJ1-1,TRBD1,NA,CASSIVTGERTEAFF,TGTGCCAGTAGTATAGTGACAGGGGAGCGCACTGAAGCTTTCTTT
TRBV7-9,TRBJ2-7,TRBD1,NA,CASSFGTANEQYF,TGTGCCAGCAGCTTCGGGACAGCTAACGAGCAGTACTTC
TRBV27,TRBJ1-1,NA,NA,CASSLSRDSEAFF,TGTGCCAGCAGTTTAAGTCGGGATTCTGAAGCTTTCTTT
TRBV13,TRBJ2-5,TRBD2,NA,CASSSGGLASRAQYF,TGTGCCAGCAGCTCCGGGGGACTAGCCAGCAGGGCCCAGTACTTC
TRBV27,TRBJ2-7,NA,NA,CASSLSAGNYEQYF,TGTGCCAGCAGTTTATCCGCGGGGAACTACGAGCAGTACTTC
TRBV6-2/TRBV6-3,TRBJ2-3,TRBD1,once,CASSYPVRTGLGTQYF,TGTGCCAGCAGTTACCCGGTAAGGACAGGGTTGGGTACGCAGTATTTT
TRBV13,TRBJ2-3,TRBD2,NA,CASHPGGPKLDTQYF,TGTGCCAGCCACCCGGGGGGGCCGAAATTAGATACGCAGTATTTT
TRBV30,TRBJ1-1,TRBD1,few,CAWTRQGANTEAFF,TGTGCCTGGACCCGACAGGGGGCGAACACTGAAGCTTTCTTT